Described below is a single T cell receptor (beta chain) sequence and its context. From RNA, the CDR3 regions of TCR beta chains were amplified and sequenced. First-round RT-PCR employed HTBI primers, with a second-round multiplex PCR after it. TCRdb reanalysed the multiplex PCR reads using MiXCR and keeps one entry per CDR3 protein. The data contain hundreds of thousands of distinct CDR3 sequences, about 40% of them singletons. The germline CDR1 and CDR2 sequences are SQVTM and ANQGSEA. The CDR3 has 13 residues. This sample is drawn from a study of Graves' ophthalmopathy and Graves' hyperthyroidism. The TCR originated in an adult man with Graves' ophthalmopathy. Sequencing used peripheral blood. The chain combines TRBV29-1 with TRBJ2-7; D unresolved. Near its end, the DNA agrees better with TRBJ2-1, so the J call may be wrong. The CDR3 coding sequence is TGCAGCGTTGGAAGCCGGTACATTAATGAGCAGTTCTTC. Translation: CSVGSRYINEQFF.